This is a list of T cell receptor beta chains from one sample in a study of OX40 agonist ivuxolimab in advanced cancers. The method was immunoSEQ multiplex PCR; TCRdb's version includes in-frame clones alone and lacks a portion of them. The data contain 57,000 or so clones, approximately 93% of them seen just once; the ten biggest clones take up about 18%. This sample comprised CD4+ or CD8+ T cells sorted from blood, obtained in a trial of the OX40 agonist ivuxolimab. The receptor set was obtained from an adult with an advanced solid tumor such as melanoma, head and neck, liver or kidney cancer. Both conserved end residues are part of each CDR3. A D gene is named only where the DNA matches it firmly. The size entry is marked missing in some rows and otherwise reads once, few, many or a size class.

cdr3_aa: CASSYSKGANTEAFF; cdr3_nt: TGTGCCAGCAGTTACTCGAAGGGGGCGAACACTGAAGCTTTCTTT; v_call: TRBV6-5; j_call: TRBJ1-1; d_call: TRBD1; clone_size: -
cdr3_aa: CASSQDSAQTTGEQFF; cdr3_nt: TGCGCCAGCAGCCAAGATAGCGCTCAGACAACCGGTGAGCAGTTCTTC; v_call: TRBV4-3; j_call: TRBJ2-1; d_call: -; clone_size: -
cdr3_aa: CASAERGYTGELFF; cdr3_nt: TGTGCCAGTGCTGAAAGGGGGTACACCGGGGAGCTGTTTTTT; v_call: TRBV2; j_call: TRBJ2-2; d_call: -; clone_size: -
cdr3_aa: CASSDPSGRAQETQYF; cdr3_nt: TGTGCCAGCAGCGACCCTAGCGGGAGGGCCCAGGAGACCCAGTACTTC; v_call: TRBV9; j_call: TRBJ2-5; d_call: TRBD2; clone_size: -
cdr3_aa: CASRSTGAGELFF; cdr3_nt: TGTGCCAGCAGGAGTACAGGGGCCGGGGAGCTGTTTTTT; v_call: TRBV2; j_call: TRBJ2-2; d_call: TRBD1; clone_size: -
cdr3_aa: CASSDSTDSNEQFF; cdr3_nt: TGTGCCAGCAGTGACTCGACAGACAGTAATGAGCAGTTCTTC; v_call: TRBV6-4; j_call: TRBJ2-1; d_call: -; clone_size: -
cdr3_aa: CAWSVGVWSSNQPQHF; cdr3_nt: TGTGCCTGGAGTGTAGGTGTGTGGTCTTCCAATCAGCCCCAGCATTTT; v_call: TRBV30; j_call: TRBJ1-5; d_call: -; clone_size: -
cdr3_aa: CASSLGVGGGTSGRGELFF; cdr3_nt: TGCGCCAGCAGCCTAGGTGTCGGAGGCGGGACTAGCGGGAGAGGGGAGCTGTTTTTT; v_call: TRBV4-3; j_call: TRBJ2-2; d_call: TRBD2; clone_size: once
cdr3_aa: CASSFGDEQYF; cdr3_nt: TGTGCCAGCAGCTTCGGGGACGAGCAGTACTTC; v_call: TRBV5-4; j_call: TRBJ2-7; d_call: -; clone_size: once
cdr3_aa: CASSQDRAVNYGYTF; cdr3_nt: TGTGCCAGCAGCCAAGATCGGGCAGTTAACTATGGCTACACCTTC; v_call: TRBV4-2; j_call: TRBJ1-2; d_call: -; clone_size: few
cdr3_aa: CASSQSVRGRTGELFF; cdr3_nt: TGTGCCAGCAGCCAATCCGTGAGGGGGCGCACCGGGGAGCTGTTTTTT; v_call: TRBV16; j_call: TRBJ2-2; d_call: TRBD1; clone_size: -
cdr3_aa: CASSSEREGHEQYF; cdr3_nt: TGTGCCAGCTCCTCCGAGCGGGAGGGCCACGAGCAGTACTTC; v_call: TRBV18; j_call: TRBJ2-7; d_call: TRBD2; clone_size: -
cdr3_aa: CASSPSSYNEQFF; cdr3_nt: TGTGCCAGCAGCCCCAGCTCCTACAATGAGCAGTTCTTC; v_call: TRBV7-9; j_call: TRBJ2-1; d_call: -; clone_size: -
cdr3_aa: CASSLAPASGYLGDTQYF; cdr3_nt: TGTGCCAGCAGCTTAGCGCCCGCTAGCGGATACTTGGGAGATACGCAGTATTTT; v_call: TRBV7-2; j_call: TRBJ2-3; d_call: TRBD2; clone_size: -
cdr3_aa: CASSFSSGAVYNEQFF; cdr3_nt: TGTGCCAGCAGTTTTTCCAGCGGAGCCGTCTACAATGAGCAGTTCTTC; v_call: TRBV6-5; j_call: TRBJ2-1; d_call: -; clone_size: -
cdr3_aa: CASRQGGEEKLFF; cdr3_nt: TGTGCCAGCAGACAGGGCGGGGAGGAAAAACTGTTTTTT; v_call: TRBV14; j_call: TRBJ1-4; d_call: -; clone_size: few
cdr3_aa: CATTTANTEAFF; cdr3_nt: TGTGCCACTACGACGGCGAACACTGAAGCTTTCTTT; v_call: TRBV5-6; j_call: TRBJ1-1; d_call: -; clone_size: -
cdr3_aa: CARRDSSSYEQYF; cdr3_nt: TGTGCCAGGCGGGACAGCAGCTCCTACGAGCAGTACTTC; v_call: TRBV2; j_call: TRBJ2-7; d_call: -; clone_size: -
cdr3_aa: CASNPADRGGVGQFF; cdr3_nt: TGTGCCAGCAACCCAGCGGACAGGGGGGGCGTGGGGCAGTTCTTC; v_call: TRBV5-4; j_call: TRBJ2-1; d_call: TRBD1; clone_size: -
cdr3_aa: CASSLDGTDTQYF; cdr3_nt: TGTGCCAGCAGCTTAGACGGCACAGATACGCAGTATTTT; v_call: TRBV7-8; j_call: TRBJ2-3; d_call: -; clone_size: -
cdr3_aa: CAISVSEMVDEQFF; cdr3_nt: TGTGCCATCAGTGTAAGTGAGATGGTTGATGAGCAGTTCTTC; v_call: TRBV10-3; j_call: TRBJ2-1; d_call: -; clone_size: once
cdr3_aa: CASSFPGEGKNEQYF; cdr3_nt: TGTGCCAGCAGTTTTCCCGGGGAGGGGAAAAACGAGCAGTACTTC; v_call: TRBV28; j_call: TRBJ2-7; d_call: TRBD2; clone_size: -
cdr3_aa: CASSVIRDRGTPGELFF; cdr3_nt: TGTGCCAGCAGCGTTATCCGGGACAGGGGTACCCCCGGGGAGCTGTTTTTT; v_call: TRBV7-9; j_call: TRBJ2-2; d_call: TRBD1; clone_size: -
cdr3_aa: CASSQVGGYTEAFF; cdr3_nt: TGCGCCAGCAGCCAGGTAGGGGGTTACACTGAAGCTTTCTTT; v_call: TRBV4-1; j_call: TRBJ1-1; d_call: -; clone_size: -
cdr3_aa: CACFTGLGQYF; cdr3_nt: TGTGCCTGCTTCACAGGGTTAGGGCAGTACTTC; v_call: TRBV30; j_call: TRBJ2-7; d_call: -; clone_size: -
cdr3_aa: CASSPLQGFSYEQYF; cdr3_nt: TGTGCCAGCAGCCCCCTACAGGGGTTCTCCTACGAGCAGTACTTC; v_call: TRBV14; j_call: TRBJ2-7; d_call: TRBD1; clone_size: -